One and the same sample provided the 26 T cell receptor beta chains below, sequenced in a study of T-cell reconstitution after alpha-beta-depleted transplantation in children. Library preparation (for TCRbeta) was performed with unique molecular identifiers. One entry per CDR3 protein, called by TCRdb with MiXCR from the PCR reads. The table records about 170,000 distinct CDR3 sequences, roughly 11% of them present only once. This specimen consisted of PBMCs, obtained before TCRalphabeta/CD19-depleted stem cell transplant. These receptors originate from a boy aged 2-9 years with acute myeloid leukemia, due to receive a stem cell transplant.

This clonotype was observed at least ten times. The chain joins TRBV7-2 to TRBJ2-2; D might be TRBD2 (7 bases). The germline V and J ends were trimmed by 1 base and 3 bases, with 15 bases remaining between them. This CDR3 is built from 17 residues. The germline V gene encodes CDR1 SGHTA and CDR2 FQGNSA. The CDR3 spells CASSLGGGRWDTGELFF. The CDR3 coding sequence is TGTGCCAGCAGCTTAGGGGGGGGCCGTTGGGACACCGGGGAGCTGTTTTTT.

This clonotype was recorded many times. V gene TRBV12-3 or TRBV12-4 combines with J gene TRBJ2-7, with 15 bases matching TRBD2. There are 16 residues in the CDR3. J was trimmed by 6 bases and V by 5 bases; bases with no gene match: 8. The CDR3: CASSRTSGRATGEQYF. The DNA for the CDR3 is TGTGCCAGCAGTCGGACTAGCGGGAGGGCAACGGGCGAGCAGTACTTC.

This clonotype was picked up many times. V gene TRBV20-1 combines with J gene TRBJ2-4, with a weak D call TRBD2 (6 bases). The CDR3 loop spans 13 amino acids. Deletions cut 6 bases from V and 6 bases from J, with 15 bases between. Germline V gene data show CDR1 as DFQATT and CDR2 as SNEGSKA (reference sequence). This chain's CDR3 is CSAWTTTLNIQYF. CDR3 nucleotide sequence: TGCAGTGCATGGACTACGACCCTAAACATTCAGTACTTC.

This clonotype was picked up many times. The chain uses TRBV20-1 and TRBJ1-2, with a possible D match to TRBD1 (5 bases). V was shortened by 3 bases and J by 0 bases, with 5 bases between the two germline ends. The CDR3 is 12 residues long. CDR1 DFQATT and CDR2 SNEGSKA come from the germline V gene (reference sequence). DNA of the CDR3: TGCAGTGCTAGGGACACTAACTATGGCTACACCTTC. Protein: CSARDTNYGYTF.

This clonotype was counted at least ten times. The chain couples TRBV27 to TRBJ2-3; tentatively, D is TRBD2 (6 bases). This CDR3 spans 15 amino acids. Germline-derived CDR1 and CDR2 are MNHEY and SMNVEV (reference sequence). Trimming shortened V by 6 bases and J by 2 bases, and 15 bases separated the two germline ends. The CDR3 region is CASSESQRATDTQYF. In DNA, the CDR3 is TGTGCCAGCAGCGAATCTCAGCGGGCCACAGATACGCAGTATTTT.

This clonotype has ten or more counts. The CDR3 coding sequence is TGCAGTGCTAGGTCCGCGGGGGGCACGAAGACCCAGTACTTC. Protein sequence: CSARSAGGTKTQYF. This rearrangement joins TRBV20-1 to TRBJ2-5; 8 nucleotides line up with TRBD2. This CDR3 has 14 residues. V shed 3 bases and J 6 bases; nucleotides not matched to a gene: 9. CDR1 is DFQATT and CDR2 is SNEGSKA in the germline V gene (reference sequence).

The CDR3 coding sequence is TGTGCCAGCTCCCGGACAGCTGAATTTGATTCACCCCTCCACTTT. The encoded protein is CASSRTAEFDSPLHF. The V call is TRBV18, the J call TRBJ1-6; perhaps TRBD1 as D (6 bases). Germline assignment: CDR1 KGHSH and CDR2 LQKENI. Trimming removed 6 bases from V and 8 bases from J, with 17 bases in between. CDR3 length equals 15 residues.

The genes are TRBV3-1 and TRBJ1-2, with D possibly matching TRBD1 (5 bases). Germline V gene sequence: CDR1 LGHDT, CDR2 YNNKEL (reference sequence). There are 19 residues in the CDR3. Trimming shortened V by 2 bases and J by 2 bases, and 24 bases separated the two germline ends. The CDR3 nucleotides are TGTGCCAGCAGCCAAACCCCGGGACTTGGACTCAGGCTGAACTATGGCTACACCTTC. Translation gives CASSQTPGLGLRLNYGYTF.

This clonotype occurred many times. The chain is built from TRBV4-1 and TRBJ1-6; 7 bases line up with TRBD1. Germline-derived CDR1 and CDR2 are MGHRA and YSYEKL. Trimming took 1 base from V and 7 from J; bases not matched to a gene: 4. This CDR3 has 15 residues. The CDR3 sequence is CASSQVTGRNSPLHF. In DNA, the CDR3 is TGCGCCAGCAGCCAAGTGACAGGGAGGAATTCACCCCTCCACTTT.

Ten or more counts support this clonotype. The chain has TRBV11-1 and TRBJ1-1, with D possibly matching TRBD1 (6 bases). Trimming pared 1 base from V and 3 bases from J, leaving 21 bases between. CDR1 is SGHAT and CDR2 is FQDESV in the germline V gene (reference sequence). The CDR3 loop spans 18 amino acids. The CDR3 nucleotides are TGTGCCAGCAGCTTAGACTGGGGTGGTGGGGGCACGGACACTGAAGCTTTCTTT. Translation gives CASSLDWGGGGTDTEAFF.

This clonotype has a handful of counts. The chain is built from TRBV2 and TRBJ2-1; TRBD2 matches 14 bases. This CDR3 spans 18 amino acids. Germline lookup yields CDR1 SNHLY and CDR2 FYNNEI. The trim removed 5 bases at V and 5 bases at J, leaving 11 bases unmatched. The CDR3 sequence: CASSPEPVTSGGDNEQFF. In DNA, the CDR3 is TGTGCCAGCAGTCCCGAACCCGTGACTAGCGGGGGGGACAATGAGCAGTTCTTC. The variable domain in full, with the rest retrieved from reference TRBV2 and TRBJ2-1, is EPEVTQTPSHQVTQMGQEVILRCVPISNHLYFYWYRQILGQKVEFLVSFYNNEISEKSEIFDDQFSVERPDGSNFTLKIRSTKLEDSAMYFCASSPEPVTSGGDNEQFFGPGTRLTVL.

This chain uses TRBV4-1 with TRBJ2-1; tentatively, D is TRBD1 or TRBD2 (5 bases each). The V gene lost 3 bases and the J gene lost 3 bases, with 6 bases spanning the gap. Germline CDR1 MGHRA, CDR2 YSYEKL. The CDR3 is made up of 13 amino acids. The CDR3 spells CASSQGDYNEQFF. CDR3 nucleotide sequence: TGCGCCAGCAGCCAGGGGGACTACAATGAGCAGTTCTTC.

The CDR3 loop reads CASSFLGARTEAFF. The CDR3 bases are TGTGCCAGCAGCTTTCTAGGGGCGCGAACTGAAGCTTTCTTT. The chain joins TRBV9 to TRBJ1-1; the D gene is possibly TRBD1 (5 bases). The germline CDR1 and CDR2 sequences are SGDLS and YYNGEE. There are 14 residues in the CDR3. V lost 4 bases and J 5 bases, leaving 15 bases between the germline ends. The full variable domain, rest sourced from reference TRBV9 and TRBJ1-1, is DSGVTQTPKHLITATGQRVTLRCSPRSGDLSVYWYQQSLDQGLQFLIQYYNGEERAKGNILERFSAQQFPDLHSELNLSSLELGDSALYFCASSFLGARTEAFFGQGTRLTVV.

The rearrangement joins TRBV5-1 to TRBJ2-2; a possible D gene is TRBD2 (6 bases). The CDR3 has 16 residues. V dropped 4 bases and J dropped 0 bases, with 13 bases sitting between them. Germline assignment: CDR1 SGHRS and CDR2 YFSETQ. CDR3 region: CASSPGTGANTGELFF. For the CDR3, the DNA is TGCGCCAGCAGCCCGGGGACGGGGGCGAACACCGGGGAGCTGTTTTTT.

In this sample, this clonotype turned up many times. V gene TRBV7-2 combines with J gene TRBJ2-7; D uncertain. CDR3 length: 14 residues. Germline lookup yields CDR1 SGHTA and CDR2 FQGNSA. V gave up 3 bases and J gave up 2 bases, with 11 bases separating them. The CDR3 region has the DNA TGTGCCAGCAGCTTCGGGCCCGTAGCCTACGAGCAGTACGTC. Protein sequence: CASSFGPVAYEQYV.

This clonotype was counted many times. This rearrangement joins TRBV3-1 to TRBJ2-3; the D gene is possibly TRBD1 (5 bases). Trimming pared 4 bases from V and 0 bases from J, leaving 11 bases between. Germline V gives CDR1 LGHDT, CDR2 YNNKEL (reference sequence). The CDR3 runs to 15 residues. CDR3 in DNA: TGTGCCAGCAGCCGGGGCGTGACTAGCACAGATACGCAGTATTTT. It translates to CASSRGVTSTDTQYF.

There are many counts of this clonotype. The chain carries TRBV28 and TRBJ2-2; TRBD1 matches 7 bases. Germline trimming cut 8 bases from V and 4 bases from J; bases unmatched to any gene: 13. The CDR3 loop spans 16 amino acids. From germline, CDR1 is MDHEN and CDR2 SYDVKM. In nucleotides, the CDR3 is TGTGCCAGCCACGGGGCTGACAGGGTCCTCACCGGGGAGCTGTTTTTT. Encoded protein: CASHGADRVLTGELFF.

Comments on this clonotype: A clone one base away is much larger, so this may be a read error. The V and J genes are TRBV10-3 and TRBJ2-3; 14 positions match TRBD2. Germline-derived CDR1 and CDR2 are ENHRY and SYGVKD. There are 15 residues in the CDR3. The CDR3: CGISGSGTSGGTQYF. Here the CDR3 DNA reads TGTGGCATCAGTGGATCCGGGACTAGCGGGGGAACGCAGTATTTT.

The genes are TRBV30 and TRBJ1-5; a possible D gene is TRBD1 (5 bases). The CDR3 is 14 amino acids. The ends were cut back, 0 bases at V and 2 bases at J, with 8 bases in the middle. CDR1 is GTSNPN, CDR2 SVGIG, per germline (reference sequence). The CDR3 loop is CAWSVPRGNQPQHF. The CDR3 DNA reads as TGTGCCTGGAGTGTACCCAGGGGCAATCAGCCCCAGCATTTT.

This clonotype was found many times. The rearrangement links TRBV20-1 to TRBJ2-5, with D uncertain. Deletions cut 3 bases from V and 5 bases from J, with 16 bases between. The CDR3 runs to 14 residues. Germline V lookup: CDR1 DFQATT, CDR2 SNEGSKA (reference sequence). The CDR3 here is CSARWILGRETQYF. Written as DNA, the CDR3 is TGCAGTGCTAGGTGGATCCTAGGTCGGGAGACCCAGTACTTC.

This clonotype was found many times. V and J are TRBV27 and TRBJ2-1; possible D gene TRBD2, 7 bases. This CDR3 spans 14 amino acids. CDR1 is MNHEY and CDR2 is SMNVEV in the germline V gene (reference sequence). Trimming took 7 bases from V and 2 from J, leaving 12 bases between them. This CDR3 is CASKRGGPYNEQFF. The CDR3 DNA reads as TGTGCCAGCAAGAGGGGGGGGCCCTACAATGAGCAGTTCTTC.

In its sample, this clonotype was seen many times. The chain carries TRBV15 and TRBJ2-3; possibly TRBD1 or TRBD2 for D (5 bases each). The germline V and J ends were trimmed by 4 bases and 5 bases, with 16 bases remaining between them. The CDR3 is 15 amino acids. Germline CDR1 reads LNHNV; CDR2 reads YYDKDF (reference sequence). CDR3 amino acids: CATSIDRGGGDTQYF. The CDR3 DNA reads TGTGCCACCAGCATAGACAGAGGCGGAGGAGATACGCAGTATTTT.

This clonotype was detected many times. The J gene is TRBJ2-2, the V gene TRBV7-9; 8 nucleotides match TRBD1. Per germline, CDR1 SEHNR and CDR2 FQNEAQ (reference sequence). The trim removed 3 bases at V and 5 bases at J, leaving 5 bases unmatched. This CDR3 has 15 residues. In DNA form, the CDR3 reads TGTGCCAGCAGCTTCAGGGGGCCAGGGACCGGGGAGCTGTTTTTT. The encoded protein is CASSFRGPGTGELFF.

The V call is TRBV28, the J call TRBJ2-7; D not resolved. CDR1 and CDR2 from the germline V gene are MDHEN and SYDVKM. V dropped 6 bases and J dropped 5 bases, with 14 bases sitting between them. CDR3 length: 13 amino acids. The CDR3 is CASRGLASDEQYF. The CDR3 coding sequence is TGTGCCAGCAGGGGTCTGGCTTCGGACGAGCAGTACTTC.

This sequence joins TRBV7-9 and TRBJ2-7; 7 bases are a match to TRBD2. CDR1 and CDR2 from the germline V gene are SEHNR and FQNEAQ (reference sequence). This CDR3 has 13 amino acids. DNA of the CDR3: TGTGGGAGTAGTGCGGGAGATGGCTACGAGCAGTACTTC. This gives the protein CGSSAGDGYEQYF. Filled out from reference TRBV7-9 and TRBJ2-7, the complete variable domain reads DTGVSQNPRHKITKRGQNVTFRCDPISEHNRLYWYRQTLGQGPEFLTYFQNEAQLEKSRLLSDRFSAERPKGSFSTLEIQRTEQGDSAMYLCGSSAGDGYEQYFGPGTRLTVT.

This clonotype has a single count. This chain joins TRBV19 and TRBJ2-2, with D hard to call. V was shortened by 2 bases and J by 2 bases, with 6 bases between the two germline ends. Germline CDR1 is LNHDA and CDR2 is SQIVND (reference sequence). This CDR3 comprises 14 residues. CDR3 loop: CASSITANTGELFF. The CDR3 DNA is TGTGCCAGTAGTATAACGGCAAACACCGGGGAGCTGTTTTTT. Combining the CDR3 with reference TRBV19 and TRBJ2-2 gives the whole variable domain DGGITQSPKYLFRKEGQNVTLSCEQNLNHDAMYWYRQDPGQGLRLIYYSQIVNDFQKGDIAEGYSVSREKKESFPLTVTSAQKNPTAFYLCASSITANTGELFFGEGSRLTVL.